This T cell receptor (beta chain) originates from a study of T-cell reconstitution after alpha-beta-depleted transplantation in children. Preparation of the TCRbeta library used unique molecular identifiers. TCRdb re-called the PCR reads with MiXCR, one entry per CDR3 protein. Among 300,000 to 400,000 distinct CDR3 sequences listed, about an eighth were seen once. This clonotype has at least ten counts. V was pared by 1 base and J by 6 bases, with 7 bases between. The length of the CDR3 is 13 residues. This TCR derives from a human donor who donated a stem cell graft to a child with Fanconi anemia. This sequence joins TRBV12-3 or TRBV12-4 and TRBJ1-5, with no clear D. This specimen consisted of PBMCs, obtained from the stem cell graft. DNA for the CDR3: TGTGCCAGCAGTTTAGGGGAAGGTCAGCCCCAGCATTTT. This sequence encodes CASSLGEGQPQHF.